This entry describes one T cell receptor (beta chain). Its specificity is unknown. Documented time point: blood 4 weeks post-SBRT, at nephrectomy. The treatment denotes: 15 Gy SBRT to primary tumor, nephrectomy 4 weeks later. Radiation-treated patients gave blood at baseline, week 2 and week 4. The V end lost 4 bases, the J end lost 3 bases, and 7 bases lay between the germline ends. CDR3 length equals 12 residues. Germline-derived CDR1 and CDR2 are PRHDT and FYEKMQ (reference sequence). This entry belongs to a study of radiation and T cells in renal cell carcinoma. The repertoire was sequenced with immunoSEQ multiplex PCR; TCRdb's copy has only in-frame clones and lacks some. Of about 170,000 clones listed, less than 90% are singletons. The study's findings and limits: Pretreatment tumor biopsies were lacking, so baseline clonotypes are unknown. In blood, top tumor clones expanded by 2 weeks, shrinking by 4.

The V call is TRBV13, the J call TRBJ2-7, with D unresolved. The sequence was obtained from a woman aged 50 to 65 with renal cell carcinoma. The material sequenced was blood, taken from a patient whose treatment included radiotherapy and nephrectomy. This chain's CDR3 is CASSSEDYEQYF. Written as DNA, the CDR3 is TGTGCCAGCAGCTCTGAGGACTACGAGCAGTACTTC. Together with reference TRBV13 and TRBJ2-7, the CDR3 gives the full variable domain: AAGVIQSPRHLIKEKRETATLKCYPIPRHDTVYWYQQGPGQDPQFLISFYEKMQSDKGSIPDRFSAQQFSDYHSELNMSSLELGDSALYFCASSSEDYEQYFGPGTRLTVT.